Below are 3 T cell receptor beta chains sequenced from a single sample in a study of T cells in Graves' hyperthyroidism and ophthalmopathy. Amplification targeted TCR beta CDR3 regions from RNA transcripts. Primed by the HTBI set, a first-round RT-PCR was run on the TCR CDR3. In TCRdb, the multiplex PCR reads were re-called with MiXCR into one record per CDR3 protein. The data contain a few hundred thousand distinct CDR3 sequences, about a sixth of them singletons. The sample comprised blood. Source of these receptors: a woman between 40 and 55 years old with Graves' ophthalmopathy.

The sample holds a few counts of this clonotype. The genes are TRBV10-2 and TRBJ2-3; the match to TRBD1 covers 8 bases. This CDR3 is built from 15 residues. The germline V gene has CDR1 WSHSY and CDR2 SAAADI. Trimming took 5 bases from V and 4 from J; bases not matched to a gene: 8. The CDR3 nucleotides read TGCGCCAGCAGTTTCTACAGGGGGTTGCCAGATACGCAGTATTTT. Amino acid sequence: CASSFYRGLPDTQYF.

The chain carries TRBV27 and TRBJ1-1; 9 bases are shared with TRBD1. In germline, CDR1 is MNHEY, CDR2 SMNVEV (reference sequence). CDR3 size: 21 residues. The J segment lost 4 bases and the V segment lost 2 bases, leaving 23 bases of the junction unmatched. CDR3 sequence (DNA): TGTGCCAGCAGTTTAGGGCGTGGGCTGTTTGGGACAGGGAACGTTCCCACTGAAGCTTTCTTT. This encodes CASSLGRGLFGTGNVPTEAFF.

This clonotype has a count of ten or more. This chain connects TRBV18 to TRBJ1-1, with 8 nucleotides matching TRBD1. The CDR3 runs 18 residues. The trim removed 2 bases at V and 0 bases at J, leaving 11 bases unmatched. CDR1 is KGHSH, CDR2 LQKENI, per germline. The CDR3 DNA reads TGTGCCAGCTCACCATTGTCCGGGACAGGTCTCATGAACACTGAAGCTTTCTTT. Translating gives CASSPLSGTGLMNTEAFF.